The 25 T cell receptor beta chains below were found in one sample sequenced in a study of read filtering for tumor transcriptome and immune sequencing. The library was built from about 0.4 ug RNA with molecular barcoded adaptors for alpha/delta and beta/gamma chains. Each CDR3 protein is one row after TCRdb ran MiXCR on the reads. This repertoire shows 75,000 to 95,000 distinct CDR3 sequences, about 22% found once; its top ten account for about 10%. Sequencing was carried out using a population of CD138-negative cells sorted from bone marrow. These receptors all come from a donor at least 40 years old with multiple myeloma.

This clonotype was counted many times. J is TRBJ2-7 and V is TRBV6-1; TRBD1 is a possible D gene (5 bases). This CDR3 comprises 14 residues. Germline assignment: CDR1 MNHNS and CDR2 SASEGT. Trimming shortened V by 7 bases and J by 3 bases, and 16 bases separated the two germline ends. CDR3 sequence reads: CASIGARINYEQYF. DNA of the CDR3: TGTGCCAGCATTGGGGCCAGAATTAACTACGAGCAGTACTTC.

This clonotype has ten or more counts. This sequence joins TRBV2 and TRBJ1-1, with D hard to call. Trimming took 6 bases from V and 6 from J, leaving 11 bases between them. The germline gives CDR1 SNHLY, CDR2 FYNNEI. This CDR3 contains 12 residues. CDR3 bases: TGTGCCAGCAGAGACGACTCGCCTGAAGCTTTCTTT. The encoded protein is CASRDDSPEAFF.

This clonotype was observed a handful of times. Without the conserved terminal phenylalanine or tryptophan, this CDR3 likely stems from a read error. The CDR3 coding sequence is TGTGCCAGCAGTTTTCGAGACAGGGGAAATACTGAAGCTTTCCTT. It specifies CASSFRDRGNTEAFL. The genes are TRBV28 and TRBJ1-1; TRBD1 matches 8 bases. V shed 3 bases and J 5 bases; nucleotides not matched to a gene: 8. Germline V gene sequence: CDR1 MDHEN, CDR2 SYDVKM. The CDR3 loop spans 15 amino acids.

There are many counts of this clonotype. This sequence joins TRBV12-3 or TRBV12-4 and TRBJ1-1, with D maybe TRBD1 (6 bases). The CDR3 length is 11 residues. V was trimmed by 6 bases and J by 7 bases, leaving 9 bases between them. For the CDR3, the DNA is TGTGCCAGCAGGATAGGGGGTGAAGCTTTCTTT. Its protein product is CASRIGGEAFF.

This clonotype was found a few times. A much larger clonotype is one base distant, so this may be a read error. The chain couples TRBV5-1 to TRBJ2-2; D not resolved. The CDR3 sequence is 15 residues long. CDR1 is SGHRS, CDR2 YFSETQ, per germline. For the CDR3, the DNA is TGCGCCTGCAGCCGGTCCTCGACCGTCACCGGGGAGCTGTTTTTT. Protein product: CACSRSSTVTGELFF.

This clonotype was seen ten or more times. The chain recombines TRBV3-2 with TRBJ2-5; the tabulated D call, TRBD1, remains unverified against the DNA. TRBV3-2 has pseudogene status. The CDR3 is 13 residues long. In DNA, the CDR3 is TGTGCCAGCAGCCAAGACAAGGGGGGGACCCAGTACTTC. This translates into CASSQDKGGTQYF.

This rearrangement joins TRBV28 to TRBJ2-1, with D possibly TRBD1 on 5 matching bases. The CDR3 extends over 14 amino acids. The germline V gene encodes CDR1 MDHEN and CDR2 SYDVKM. V lost 7 bases, J lost 5 bases, and 15 bases lay in between. The CDR3, as DNA: TGTGCCAGCACCCCCCCGGACAAGAACAATGAGCAGTTCTTC. Its protein is CASTPPDKNNEQFF. Full variable domain (rest looked up from reference TRBV28 and TRBJ2-1): DVKVTQSSRYLVKRTGEKVFLECVQDMDHENMFWYRQDPGLGLRLIYFSYDVKMKEKGDIPEGYSVSREKKERFSLILESASTNQTSMYLCASTPPDKNNEQFFGPGTRLTVL.

This chain links TRBV20-1 with TRBJ2-2; D is tentatively TRBD1 or TRBD2 (5 bases each). Trimming removed 3 bases from V and 1 base from J, with 9 bases in between. Looked up from germline, CDR1 is DFQATT and CDR2 is SNEGSKA (reference sequence). This CDR3 comprises 14 residues. CDR3 sequence: CSASGTKNTGELFF. CDR3 DNA sequence: TGCAGTGCTAGTGGGACCAAGAACACCGGGGAGCTGTTTTTT.

This clonotype was observed at least ten times. The V and J genes are TRBV3-1 and TRBJ1-1; D perhaps matches TRBD1 (6 bases). In germline, CDR1 is LGHDT, CDR2 YNNKEL (reference sequence). This CDR3 is built from 15 residues. Deletions cut 4 bases from V and 4 bases from J, with 16 bases between. The CDR3 protein is CASSPGTPRTTEAFF. The CDR3, as DNA: TGTGCCAGCAGCCCAGGGACACCAAGGACCACTGAAGCTTTCTTT.

V is TRBV10-1 and J is TRBJ2-5, with 7 nucleotides matching TRBD2. The junction had 3 bases not matched to a gene; V was cut back by 3 bases and J by 5 bases. This CDR3 is built from 13 residues. Germline CDR1 and CDR2: WNHNN and SYGVQD (reference sequence). CDR3 residues: CASSEGLGETQYF. The CDR3 DNA reads as TGCGCCAGCAGTGAAGGACTAGGGGAGACCCAGTACTTC.

In this sample, this clonotype turned up many times. The V and J genes are TRBV23-1 and TRBJ1-5, with D perhaps matching TRBD1 (6 bases). TRBV23-1 is an open reading frame whose function is uncertain. The CDR3 extends over 13 amino acids. V was cut by 11 bases and J by 4 bases, with 15 bases left in between. The CDR3 DNA follows: TGCGCCGTGGCGCAGGGGAGTAATCAGCCCCAGCATTTT. Translation: CAVAQGSNQPQHF.

This clonotype was seen repeatedly, ten times or more. The rearrangement joins TRBV7-3 to TRBJ2-3, with unresolved D. V dropped 5 bases and J dropped 0 bases, with 12 bases sitting between them. The CDR3 covers 15 residues. Germline V gene sequence: CDR1 SGHTA, CDR2 FQGTGA. The CDR3 is CASSMDGRSTDTQYF. CDR3 sequence (DNA): TGTGCCAGCAGCATGGACGGGCGTAGCACAGATACGCAGTATTTT.

The sample holds a few counts of this clonotype. V is TRBV20-1 and J is TRBJ1-1; D is uncertain. The germline CDR1 and CDR2 sequences are DFQATT and SNEGSKA (reference sequence). CDR3 length: 11 amino acids. CDR3 in amino acids: CRVRVGTEAFF. The DNA for the CDR3 is TGCAGGGTTAGGGTCGGGACTGAAGCTTTCTTT.

This clonotype was detected a few times. This CDR3 is CSARGPGYEQYF. CDR3 sequence (DNA): TGCAGTGCTAGGGGTCCCGGGTACGAGCAGTACTTC. This chain joins TRBV20-1 and TRBJ2-7; D is ambiguous. This CDR3 region has 12 residues. Germline loops: CDR1 DFQATT, CDR2 SNEGSKA (reference sequence). The ends were cut back, 3 bases at V and 4 bases at J, with 10 bases in the middle.

The rearrangement joins TRBV7-9 to TRBJ1-5; tentative D call: TRBD1 (6 bases). Germline V gene sequence: CDR1 SEHNR, CDR2 FQNEAQ (reference sequence). V lost 1 base to trimming and J lost 4 bases, with 14 bases between them. This CDR3 has 16 residues. The CDR3 nucleotides read TGTGCCAGCAGCTTAGTCGAGGGGGTGGGAAATCAGCCCCAGCATTTT. The encoded protein is CASSLVEGVGNQPQHF.

Notes on this clonotype: A much larger clone is a single base away; this may be a read error. The final CDR3 position lacks the conserved phenylalanine or tryptophan, pointing to a likely read error. This sequence joins TRBV5-1 and TRBJ1-1; D is undetermined. Germline CDR1 and CDR2: SGHRS and YFSETQ. The CDR3 has 13 residues. Trimming took off 5 bases at V and 0 bases at J, with 8 bases between the two ends. In DNA, the CDR3 is TGCGCCAGCAGGGTTGAAATGAACACTGAAGCTTTCCTT. As protein: CASRVEMNTEAFL.

This clonotype was recorded at least ten times. The J gene is TRBJ2-2, the V gene TRBV7-2; no clear D gene. This CDR3 has 15 amino acids. Germline CDR1 and CDR2: SGHTA and FQGNSA. Between the trimmed V and J ends, which lost 0 bases and 2 bases, there was a span of 7 bases. The CDR3 region has the DNA TGTGCCAGCAGCTTAGCAGCCGTTAACACCGGGGAGCTGTTTTTT. Protein sequence: CASSLAAVNTGELFF.

This clonotype was seen many times. The J gene is TRBJ2-5, the V gene TRBV29-1; 9 positions agree with TRBD2. This CDR3 is built from 17 residues. V shed 4 bases and J 4 bases; nucleotides not matched to a gene: 16. Germline V CDR1 and CDR2: SQVTM, ANQGSEA. This CDR3 is CSVGGLAGTTGGETQYF. The CDR3 DNA follows: TGCAGCGTTGGGGGGCTAGCGGGGACCACTGGCGGAGAGACCCAGTACTTC.

Many counts were recorded for this clonotype. The CDR3 region is CASSLTLHRTTEAFF. For the CDR3, the DNA is TGTGCCAGCAGCTTAACATTGCACCGGACGACTGAAGCTTTCTTT. This chain links TRBV7-9 with TRBJ1-1; unclear D gene. The CDR3 is 15 amino acids. The germline CDR1 and CDR2 sequences are SEHNR and FQNEAQ (reference sequence). With 2 bases removed from V and 5 bases from J, the gap between germline ends came to 15 bases.

In its sample, this clonotype was seen many times. V is TRBV28 and J is TRBJ1-1; D unclear. Germline values: CDR1 MDHEN, CDR2 SYDVKM. This CDR3 region has 12 residues. Trimming shortened V by 2 bases and J by 7 bases, and 8 bases separated the two germline ends. The CDR3 sequence is CASSLRANEAFF. Written as DNA, the CDR3 is TGTGCCAGCAGTTTACGGGCGAATGAAGCTTTCTTT.

This clonotype was observed a few times. The genes are TRBV29-1 and TRBJ1-4, with D maybe TRBD1 (5 bases). Germline loops: CDR1 SQVTM, CDR2 ANQGSEA. CDR3 length: 13 amino acids. V was shortened by 4 bases and J by 8 bases, with 14 bases between the two germline ends. CDR3 sequence (DNA): TGCAGCGTTGCCGACAGTAGTCACGAAAAACTGTTTTTT. Protein product: CSVADSSHEKLFF.

The gene calls are TRBV19 and TRBJ1-5; unclear D gene. Trimming pared 1 base from V and 7 bases from J, leaving 11 bases between. The CDR3 has 14 amino acids. CDR1 and CDR2 from the germline V gene are LNHDA and SQIVND (reference sequence). The chain's CDR3 is CASSIGGWEQPQHF. As DNA, the CDR3 is TGTGCCAGTAGTATAGGGGGTTGGGAACAGCCCCAGCATTTT.

In its sample, this clonotype was seen many times. V usage is TRBV27 and J usage is TRBJ2-6; weak D call: TRBD2 (6 bases). Germline assignment: CDR1 MNHEY and CDR2 SMNVEV (reference sequence). With 8 bases removed from V and 1 base from J, the gap between germline ends came to 9 bases. The length of the CDR3 is 14 residues. The CDR3 DNA reads TGTGCCAGCGGGGGGAGTTCTGGGGCCAACGTCCTGACTTTC. The encoded protein is CASGGSSGANVLTF.

A word on this clonotype: A much larger clone differs by one base, so this may be a read error. This CDR3 reads CASSPTREELFF. The CDR3 DNA is TGTGCCAGCAGCCCGACGCGGGAAGAACTGTTTTTT. The chain carries TRBV11-2 and TRBJ1-4, with D unclear. This CDR3 contains 12 residues. CDR1 SGHAT and CDR2 FQNNGV come from the germline V gene. V lost 5 bases and J 12 bases, leaving 13 bases between the germline ends.

Many counts were recorded for this clonotype. This chain links TRBV6-1 with TRBJ1-1; weak D call: TRBD1 (5 bases). In germline, CDR1 is MNHNS, CDR2 SASEGT. V was trimmed by 9 bases and J by 0 bases, leaving 8 bases between them. This CDR3 is 12 amino acids long. The CDR3 here is CASQDMNTEAFF. DNA for the CDR3: TGTGCCAGTCAGGACATGAACACTGAAGCTTTCTTT.